This TCR beta chain was documented in a study of OX40 agonist ivuxolimab in advanced cancers. Looking at the study overall: Three partial responders included one hepatocellular carcinoma patient and two cutaneous melanoma patients. Study outcomes and limitations: Partial responders treated at 0.1-3.0 mg/kg exhibited clonal expansion among the lowest measured.

On this clone: The antigen is undetermined.

The germline V and J ends were trimmed by 1 base and 0 bases, with 15 bases remaining between them. The CDR3 contains 17 residues. Looked up from germline, CDR1 is SGHTA and CDR2 is FQGNSA. Cycle 7 day 1, cycle 4 day 1, and baseline were the timepoints at which blood was sampled. Method: immunoSEQ multiplex PCR; TCRdb's copy keeps in-frame clones and lacks some. The sample has 70,000 to 85,000 clones; approximately 80% are singletons. The starting material was CD4+ or CD8+ T cells sorted from blood, obtained in a trial of the OX40 agonist ivuxolimab. The chain has TRBV7-2 and TRBJ1-2; possibly TRBD1 for D (5 bases). The receptor was derived from an adult with an advanced solid tumor such as melanoma, head and neck, liver or kidney cancer. CDR3: CASSLGSQGPSNYGYTF. The CDR3 nucleotides are TGTGCCAGCAGCTTAGGGTCTCAGGGCCCCTCTAACTATGGCTACACCTTC.